The following is a T cell receptor beta chain sequence with its context. Its antigen remains undetermined. No qualities accompany the bases; no much larger clone lies one base away. The cohort was made up of approximately 670 healthy bone marrow donors. Cohort members were all nominally healthy when sampled, although unrecorded immune exposures were likely present. The donor tested CMV seronegative, placing the donor among the 352 seronegative members of the cohort. A peripheral blood sample was provided by each donor, and peripheral blood mononuclear cells were used for TCR beta sequencing. Genomic DNA extraction from the blood cell samples was performed with the Qiagen DNeasy Blood Extraction Kit. The sample belongs to a study of cytomegalovirus exposure and HLA in healthy donors (dated by TCRdb to 2015 to 2018). Background on the whole study: According to an earlier analysis of several hundred of the donors, roughly 180 million T cells yielded 90 million to 140 million unique TCR beta sequences and more than 250 Gb of sequence data. Roughly 300 gigabases of sequencing data and approximately 85 million unique TCR sequences were included in an early release covering 550 to 650 HLA-typed donors. Of the roughly 390 genotyped donors, 65% to 90% were placed in the genetic ancestry cluster associated with self-reported Caucasian donors. The aim of the study was to test whether cataloging public T cell receptors could identify signatures of past pathogen exposure. Using immunosequencing, the study profiled T cell repertoires from around 670 subjects and related those repertoires to cytomegalovirus serostatus. Along with the roughly 710-subject first cohort, a separate validation cohort of over a hundred different subjects was used. To predict cytomegalovirus infection status, the study combined high-throughput TCR immunosequencing, statistical association of individual TCRs with disease status, and machine learning. A later analysis re-examined previously published TCR beta repertoires from more than 650 donors and added high-resolution HLA genotyping to investigate patterns of TCR occurrence. The later analysis used no new phenotypic data to find candidate immune exposures, relying instead on TCR beta sequences and their occurrence across donors. To decide whether each TCR beta V gene segment behaved as functional or pseudogenic, an earlier analysis of approximately 590 of the donors relied on high-throughput TCR beta sequencing. Alongside the repertoire data, information on donor age, sex, ethnicity and CMV serostatus was compiled. In a later genetic analysis, genome-wide SNP genotypes for about three fifths of the 666 donors were used, and that subset was treated as a discovery cohort. Every discovery cohort repertoire had been produced on one sequencing platform. Both class I and class II loci were covered by HLA typing, at four-digit resolution. The number of typed donors differed by locus: roughly 620-640 for A, B, C, DRB1 and DQB1; 522 for DQA1; around 610 for DPA1; and some 430 for DPB1. Five DR-DQ haplotypes were handled as single units for association and clustering, since linkage in the cohort was strong. Across 300 to 500 genotyped donors of the cohort, an average of about 240,000 unique TCR beta nucleotide sequences per donor were sequenced, and roughly 20% of those sequences were non-productive.

Library preparation used the immunoSEQ multiplex PCR assay. For the multiplex PCR, a mixture combining 60 forward primers for TCR Vbeta segments and 13 reverse primers for TCR Jbeta segments was used. The CDR3 region of rearranged TCR beta genes was amplified from genomic DNA by a multiplex PCR assay. The amplified TCR beta libraries were sequenced on the Illumina HiSeq System as 87-base-pair reads. On the authors' methods: A later analysis tallied around 87 million unique TCR beta chains across the 666 repertoires, and about 12 million of those chains were shared by two or more donors. Raw reads were error-corrected and collapsed into unique sequences with a nearest-neighbor algorithm that merged closely related sequences to remove PCR and sequencing errors. CDR3 sequences were aligned to IMGT reference sequences to assign V, D and J gene segments. For a sequence to be retained, a match of at least six nucleotides was required to both a V gene segment and a J gene segment. A rearrangement counted as productive if the CDR3 had no stop codons and remained in frame with V and J, and every other rearrangement counted as non-productive. CDR3 was defined by IMGT convention, running from the second conserved V-encoded cysteine to the conserved J-encoded phenylalanine. The earlier analysis of 587 of the donors excluded sequences that lacked an unambiguous match to a single V gene segment. An earlier analysis of a few hundred of the donors classified V segments as functional when productive rearrangements were above 56.7% and as segregating when the standard deviation between donors was above 5%. A statistical classification framework was built to diagnose cytomegalovirus status from the catalog of TCR beta chain sequences. In a later analysis, TCR nucleotide sequences were compared against IMGT/GENE-DB human TR gene sequences so that V and J genes could be assigned. Using the TCRdist pipeline, a later analysis assigned CDR3 sequences along with most-parsimonious VDJ recombination scenarios. In a later analysis, each TCR beta chain was defined by its CDR3 amino acid sequence together with its V-gene family, and reads without a unique V-gene family were excluded. As a way to deal with suspected cross-contamination and a sequencing artifact, a later analysis dropped hundreds of nucleotide sequences that were highly shared and had low generation probability. For each public chain, a later analysis derived a clonal expansion index from normalized ranks of inferred template counts within each repertoire. Generation probabilities in a later analysis came from a VDJ recombination model fitted to out-of-frame rearrangements, and those results were checked against IGoR. In a later analysis, hypergeometric tests were used to score TCR-TCR, TCR-HLA and TCR-CMV co-occurrence, with a repertoire-size bias correction applied to TCR pairs. To estimate false discovery rates, a later analysis permuted the HLA or CMV assignments 20 times. In a later analysis, co-occurring TCRs were grouped using DBSCAN, with TCRdist sequence similarity added in when clustering inside HLA-allele-positive subsets. Co-occurrence clustering excluded repertoires with fewer than 30,000 or more than 120,000 public chains, plus five with anomalous nucleotide sharing. TCRdb limited this immuneACCESS table to in-frame rearrangements with V and J called. A share of clones is missing; checked studies link under half to unresolved V genes, and the rest is unexplained. V and J calls and clone size are copied from that table; D and trimming were computed from the DNA. Recorded for this sample are some 160,000 clones; approximately 80% of them occurred a single time. Roughly 1.8% of the sample is taken by the ten largest.

CDR3 length: 15 amino acids, cysteine to phenylalanine. The CDR3 DNA has 45 bases and is translated from base 1. From the germline V gene (reference sequence), CDR1 is SGHKS and CDR2 is YYEKEE. V has 1 base trimmed and J has 3 bases trimmed; junction bases matching no gene number 6. Results and caveats for the whole study, not just this receptor: Because the 87-base-pair reads could not distinguish some IMGT-functional V segments, including TRBV6-2 and TRBV6-3, those segments were excluded. Sequencing depth was assumed to be roughly uniform across donors in the presence/absence analyses, though that assumption may not hold. According to a later analysis, parvovirus B19, influenza, CMV and Epstein-Barr virus appeared linked to several top co-occurrence clusters. A further reported finding was that TCR beta sequences accurately predicted the HLA-A and HLA-B alleles for most subjects in the first cohort. In the study, 150 to 200 TCR beta chains were listed as associated with cytomegalovirus. A cluster of highly shared sequence variants was judged likely to be a technical artifact of the sequencing pipeline. V-gene and J-gene trimming of TCR beta chains was associated with a missense DCLRE1C variant in a later genetic analysis, and the association was replicated in an independent cohort. A few of the identified cytomegalovirus-associated TCR beta chains were confirmed in vitro to be specific for cytomegalovirus antigens. In both the original and validation cohorts, the classifier was reported to diagnose cytomegalovirus status with high specificity and sensitivity. Assigning TCR associations to individual alleles was difficult when HLA alleles, especially DR and DQ, strongly co-occurred. According to the authors, the approach could potentially be generalized to other disease states and immunological phenotypes. Because some donors lacked HLA typing at each locus, the association tests relied only on the typed subset. Linkage disequilibrium might explain the correlated functional status among segregating V segments, but an unknown experimental factor could not be ruled out. According to a later genetic analysis, donors in an Asian-associated ancestry cluster had fewer N-insertions in productive TCRs than the approximately 650-donor mean. Specific HLA alleles were associated with some 15,000 TCR beta sequences at a false discovery rate of 0.05 in a later analysis. Immune exposure information for the cohort was limited to CMV serostatus. In a later analysis, HLA-associated TCR beta chains were found to be more clonally expanded and to have lower generation probabilities than equally common non-associated chains. The cohort was sequenced for TCR beta chains only, and without alpha or paired-chain data the features that could be detected were limited. Most TCR sequences were seen in very few donors, while some public TCRs were found in many individuals. A later analysis found that most CMV-associated TCR beta chains appeared HLA-restricted, with HLA associations seemingly driven largely by CMV exposure. According to a later analysis, TCR association rates differed among HLA loci, with DRB1 alleles showing the most associated TCRs and HLA-C alleles showing the fewest. About 17 rarely observed V segments, including chromosome 9 orphons, were excluded from the earlier analysis of approximately 500 of the donors because counts were too low. In an earlier analysis of approximately 600 of the donors, most TCR beta V segments were observed in productive rearrangements about 90% or about 30% of the time, broadly matching IMGT annotations.

Sequencing was done on a sample of PBMCs. This clonotype was sampled from a woman in her thirties or forties in good health and CMV-seronegative. The chain is made from TRBV5-5 and TRBJ1-2, with 7 bases aligning to TRBD1. The bases read TGTGCCAGCAGCTTGAGCGGACAGGACTACTATGGCTACACCTTC. Its protein product is CASSLSGQDYYGYTF.